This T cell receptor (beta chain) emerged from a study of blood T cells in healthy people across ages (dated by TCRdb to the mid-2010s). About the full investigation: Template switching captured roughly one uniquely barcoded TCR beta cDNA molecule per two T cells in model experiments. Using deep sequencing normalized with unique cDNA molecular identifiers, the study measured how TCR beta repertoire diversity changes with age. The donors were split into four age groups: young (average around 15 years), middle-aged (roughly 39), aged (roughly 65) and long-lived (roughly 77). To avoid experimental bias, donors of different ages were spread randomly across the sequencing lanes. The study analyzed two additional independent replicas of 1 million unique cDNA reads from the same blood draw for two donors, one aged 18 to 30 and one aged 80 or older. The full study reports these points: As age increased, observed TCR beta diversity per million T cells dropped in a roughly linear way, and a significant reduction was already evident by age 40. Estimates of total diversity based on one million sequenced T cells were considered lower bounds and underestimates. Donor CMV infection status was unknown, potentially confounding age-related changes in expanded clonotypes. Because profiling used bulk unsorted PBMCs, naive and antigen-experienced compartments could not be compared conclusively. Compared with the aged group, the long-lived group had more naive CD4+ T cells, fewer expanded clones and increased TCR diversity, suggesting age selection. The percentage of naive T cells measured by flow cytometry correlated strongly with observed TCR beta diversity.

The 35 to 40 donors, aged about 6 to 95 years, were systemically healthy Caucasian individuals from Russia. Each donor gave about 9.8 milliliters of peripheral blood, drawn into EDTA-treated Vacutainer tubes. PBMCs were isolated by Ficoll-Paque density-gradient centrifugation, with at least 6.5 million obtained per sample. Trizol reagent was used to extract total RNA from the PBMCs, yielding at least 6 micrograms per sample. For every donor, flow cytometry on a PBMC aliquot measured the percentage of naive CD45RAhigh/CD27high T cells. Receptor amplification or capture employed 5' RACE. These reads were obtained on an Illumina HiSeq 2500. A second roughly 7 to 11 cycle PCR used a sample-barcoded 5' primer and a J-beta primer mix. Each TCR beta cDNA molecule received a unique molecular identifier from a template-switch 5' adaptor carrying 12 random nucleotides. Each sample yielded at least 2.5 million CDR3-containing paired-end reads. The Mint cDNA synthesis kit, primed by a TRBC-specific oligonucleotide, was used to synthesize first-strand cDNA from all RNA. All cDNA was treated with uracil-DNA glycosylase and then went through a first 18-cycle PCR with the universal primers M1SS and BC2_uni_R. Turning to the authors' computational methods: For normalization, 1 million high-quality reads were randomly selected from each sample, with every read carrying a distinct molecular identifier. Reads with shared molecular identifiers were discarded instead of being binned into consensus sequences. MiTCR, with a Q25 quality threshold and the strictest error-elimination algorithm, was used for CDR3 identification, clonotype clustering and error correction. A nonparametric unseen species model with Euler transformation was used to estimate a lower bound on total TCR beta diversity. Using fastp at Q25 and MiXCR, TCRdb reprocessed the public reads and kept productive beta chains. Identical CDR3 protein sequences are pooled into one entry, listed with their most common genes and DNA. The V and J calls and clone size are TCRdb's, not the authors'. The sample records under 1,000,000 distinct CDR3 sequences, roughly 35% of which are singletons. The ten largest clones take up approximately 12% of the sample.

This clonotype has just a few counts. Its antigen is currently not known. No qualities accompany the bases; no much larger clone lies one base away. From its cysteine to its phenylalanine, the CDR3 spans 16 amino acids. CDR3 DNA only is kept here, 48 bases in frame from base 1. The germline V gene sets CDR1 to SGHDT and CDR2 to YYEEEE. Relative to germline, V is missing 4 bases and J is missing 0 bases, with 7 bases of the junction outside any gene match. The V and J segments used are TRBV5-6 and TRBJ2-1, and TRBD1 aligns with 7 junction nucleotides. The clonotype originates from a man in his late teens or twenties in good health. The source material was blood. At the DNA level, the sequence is TGTGCCAGCAGCCACTGGGACAGAAGCTCCTACAATGAGCAGTTCTTC. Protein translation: CASSHWDRSSYNEQFF.